Below, one T cell receptor beta chain is given with its context. Its antigen is still unknown. The record originates from a study of shared clonotypes between healthy human individuals. CD45RO-negative cells were positively selected for CCR7, leaving out terminally differentiated effector memory CD45RA+ cells. The material for each subset, its genomic DNA, was split evenly across several immunoSEQ plates. The protocol was immunoSEQ multiplex PCR, while the TCRdb copy is restricted to in-frame clones and leaves out a portion. The sample gives more than 2 million clones, approximately 92% of which show up once; more than 1.5% is in the top ten. The CDR3 sequence is 18 residues long. Study-wide results and caveats: Shared clonotypes: 4.5% to 5% naive CD4, around 3.7% naive CD8, roughly 2.2% memory CD4, under 0.45% memory CD8. The rarefaction results pointed to incomplete sorted-subset sequencing despite large depth. It was the non-shared clonotypes that had lower generation probabilities than clonotypes shared by all four donors.

Sequencing used naive CD8+ T cells from PBMCs. The chain employs TRBV21-1 and TRBJ2-3; the table assigns TRBD2, which was not confirmed against the DNA. TRBV21-1 is a documented pseudogene. The sequence came from a man between 18 and 35 years old in good health. Some clones in this sample may be carry-over from other donors' samples. Here the CDR3 DNA reads TGTGCCAGCAGCGGACGACTAGCGGGAGGCCCCAGCACAGATACGCAGTATTTT. Translating it yields CASSGRLAGGPSTDTQYF.